This TCR beta chain derives from a study of siplizumab effects on memory and regulatory T cells. CDR3 size: 13 residues. The V gene lost 8 bases and the J gene lost 0 bases, with 10 bases spanning the gap. CDR1 and CDR2 (germline): MNHNY, SVGAGI (reference sequence). Each sample had approximately 10^5 TCR templates assayed. Produced via immunoSEQ multiplex PCR; TCRdb's table is partial and in-frame only. The sample lists roughly 120,000 clones, approximately 94% seen once, with roughly 1.8% in the top ten. Overall study results and limits: Only a minor fraction of alloreactive clones mapped to unstimulated subsets.

Comments on this clone: No antigen is known for it.

This TCR was sampled from a human donor in good health. The sequencing input was non-Treg CD4+ T cells sorted from blood. The chain couples TRBV6-6 to TRBJ1-1, with a possible D match to TRBD1 (6 bases). The CDR3 DNA sequence: TGTGCCAGCGGCACAGGGATGAACACTGAAGCTTTCTTT. It encodes CASGTGMNTEAFF.